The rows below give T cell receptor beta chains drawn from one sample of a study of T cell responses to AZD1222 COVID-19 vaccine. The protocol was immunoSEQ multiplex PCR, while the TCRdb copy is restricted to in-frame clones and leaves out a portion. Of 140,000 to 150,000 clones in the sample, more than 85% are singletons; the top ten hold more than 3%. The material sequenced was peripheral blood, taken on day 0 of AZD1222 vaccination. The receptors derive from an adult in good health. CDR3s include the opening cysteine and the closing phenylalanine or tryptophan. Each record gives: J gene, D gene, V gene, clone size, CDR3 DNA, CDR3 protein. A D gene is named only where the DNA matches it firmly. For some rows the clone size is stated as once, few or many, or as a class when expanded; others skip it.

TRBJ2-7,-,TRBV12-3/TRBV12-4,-,TGTGCCAGCAGCCCAGGAGGGCCCTACGAGCAGTACTTC,CASSPGGPYEQYF
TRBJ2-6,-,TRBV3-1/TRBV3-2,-,TGTGCCAGCAGCCAAAGGACGGGTGGGGCCAACGTCCTGACTTTC,CASSQRTGGANVLTF
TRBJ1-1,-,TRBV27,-,TGTGCCAGCAGTTTAAACCTGAACACTGAAGCTTTCTTT,CASSLNLNTEAFF
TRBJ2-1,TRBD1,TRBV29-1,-,TGCAGCGTTGAGCGGACAGGGAACAATGAGCAGTTCTTC,CSVERTGNNEQFF
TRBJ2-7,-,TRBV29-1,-,TGCAGCGTTGAATACGGACCGGGCGAGCAGTACTTC,CSVEYGPGEQYF
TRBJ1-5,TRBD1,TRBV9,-,TGTGCCAGCAGCGTAGCATGGGGGGACAGGCCCCAGCATTTT,CASSVAWGDRPQHF
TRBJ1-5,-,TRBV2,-,TGTGCCAGCAGGGACGGTAATCAGCCCCAGCATTTT,CASRDGNQPQHF
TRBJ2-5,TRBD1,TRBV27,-,TGTGCCAGCAGGTGGGCAGGGGGCGAGACCCAGTACTTC,CASRWAGGETQYF
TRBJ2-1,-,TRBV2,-,TGTGCCAGCATGGCCAGGATTGAGCAGTTCTTC,CASMARIEQFF
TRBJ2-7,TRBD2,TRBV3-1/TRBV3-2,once,TGTGCCAGCAGCCACGGGACTAGCGTATCCTACGAGCAGTACTTC,CASSHGTSVSYEQYF
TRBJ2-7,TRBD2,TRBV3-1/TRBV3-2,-,TGTGCCAGCAGCCATTGGGGGGGAACTGGCGAGCAGTACTTC,CASSHWGGTGEQYF
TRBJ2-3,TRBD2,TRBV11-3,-,TGTGCCAGCAGCTTAGGGCGGGGGACAGATACGCAGTATTTT,CASSLGRGTDTQYF
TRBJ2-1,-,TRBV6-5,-,TGTCCCAGAGGGGGGAGTTCGGACAATGAGCAGTTCTTC,CPRGGSSDNEQFF
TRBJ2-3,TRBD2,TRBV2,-,TGTGCCAGCAGCGAAGCTAGCGGGAGGGGCACAGGCACGCAGTATTTT,CASSEASGRGTGTQYF
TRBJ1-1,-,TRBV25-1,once,TGTGCCAGCAGGGGACTGAGGAACACTGAAGCTTTCTTT,CASRGLRNTEAFF
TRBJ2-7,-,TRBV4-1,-,TGCGCCAGCAGCCCGACGGGAATAGGGATGGGCCGCGAGCAGTACTTC,CASSPTGIGMGREQYF
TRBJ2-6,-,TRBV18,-,TGTGCCAGCTCACCAGACACGGGAAGCTCTGGGGCCAACGTCCTGACTTTC,CASSPDTGSSGANVLTF
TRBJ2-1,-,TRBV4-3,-,TGCGCCAGCAGCCCAGAGGCCCGGACCTATAACCATGAGCAGTTCTTC,CASSPEARTYNHEQFF
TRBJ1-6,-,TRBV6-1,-,TGTGCCAGCAGTGAAGCGAACAGGGATAATTCACCCCTCCACTTT,CASSEANRDNSPLHF
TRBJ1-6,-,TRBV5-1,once,TGCGCCAGCAGCTTGACGGGGGCGTCCTATAATTCACCCCTCCACTTT,CASSLTGASYNSPLHF
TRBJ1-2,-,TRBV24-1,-,TGTGCCACCAGTGATAATACCCAGATCTATGGCTACACCTTC,CATSDNTQIYGYTF
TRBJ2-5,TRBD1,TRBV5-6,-,TGTGCCAGCAGTTCGGACAGGTGGGGGACCCAGTACTTC,CASSSDRWGTQYF
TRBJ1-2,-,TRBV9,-,TGTGCCAGCAGCCTTGGCCTTCTTTATGGCTACACCTTC,CASSLGLLYGYTF
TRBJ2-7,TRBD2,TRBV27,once,TGTGCCAGCAGTCCCCGGTCGGGGGGGACCTACGAGCAGTACTTC,CASSPRSGGTYEQYF
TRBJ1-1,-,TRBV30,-,TGTGCCTGGAGTGTAACAGCGAACACTGAAGCTTTCTTT,CAWSVTANTEAFF
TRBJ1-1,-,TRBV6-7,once,TGTGCCAGCAGTTCCAGACAGGAGGAAGCTGAAGCTTTCTTT,CASSSRQEEAEAFF
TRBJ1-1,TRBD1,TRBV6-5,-,TGTGCCAGCACCCGGGACAGGGTCAACACTGAAGCTTTCTTT,CASTRDRVNTEAFF
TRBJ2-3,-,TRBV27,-,TGTGCCAGCAGTTTCCTCCTACAGGTGGATACGCAGTATTTT,CASSFLLQVDTQYF
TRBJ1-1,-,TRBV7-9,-,TGTGCCAGCAGCTCTCGCCTAGGCGAGAACACTGAAGCTTTCTTT,CASSSRLGENTEAFF
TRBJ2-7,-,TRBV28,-,TGTGCCAGCAGTTTAACCGGGACCCAATACGAGCAGTACTTC,CASSLTGTQYEQYF
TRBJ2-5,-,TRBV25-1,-,TGTGCCAGCCGGGGGGCGGACGGTGGAGAGACCCAGTACTTC,CASRGADGGETQYF
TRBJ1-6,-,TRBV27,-,TGTGCCAGCAGTTTTTCGCCTTTCAGGAGCTCCTATAATTCACCCCTCCACTTT,CASSFSPFRSSYNSPLHF
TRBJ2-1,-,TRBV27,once,TGTGCCAGCACATACGCCCGGAACAATGAGCAGTTCTTC,CASTYARNNEQFF
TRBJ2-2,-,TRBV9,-,TGTGCCAGCAGCGTCAACGGACTAAACACCGGGGAGCTGTTTTTT,CASSVNGLNTGELFF
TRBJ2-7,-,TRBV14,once,TGTGCCAGCAGCCGCCGGGCGCCGTTAGAGCAGTACTTC,CASSRRAPLEQYF
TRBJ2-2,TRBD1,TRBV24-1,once,TGTGCCACCAGTGATTCCGGACAGGGGGACACCGGGGAGCTGTTTTTT,CATSDSGQGDTGELFF
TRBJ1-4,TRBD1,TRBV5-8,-,TGTGCCAGCAGCCCGGGGACAGTCAAGGATGAAAAACTGTTTTTT,CASSPGTVKDEKLFF
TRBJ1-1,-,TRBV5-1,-,TGCGCCAGCAGCCGAGGGGAGGGACGCACTGAAGCTTTCTTT,CASSRGEGRTEAFF
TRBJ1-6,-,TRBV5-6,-,TGTGCCAGCAGCTTGGCAGGGTATGACTCACCCCTCCACTTT,CASSLAGYDSPLHF
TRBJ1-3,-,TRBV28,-,TGTGCCAGCAAAGAGAACTCTGGAAACACCATATATTTT,CASKENSGNTIYF
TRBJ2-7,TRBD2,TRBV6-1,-,TGTGCCAGCAGTGAAATCTGGGGGGGCTCCTACGAGCAGTACTTC,CASSEIWGGSYEQYF
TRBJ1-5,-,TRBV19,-,TGTGCCAGTAGATCGGACAGCTACAATCAGCCCCAGCATTTT,CASRSDSYNQPQHF
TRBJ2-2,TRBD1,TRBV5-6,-,TGTGCCAGCAGCTCGGCAGGGGGTTGGACCGGGGAGCTGTTTTTT,CASSSAGGWTGELFF
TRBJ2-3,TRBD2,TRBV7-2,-,TGTGCCAGCAGCTTAAGGGGTAGCGGGAGTGCAGATACGCAGTATTTT,CASSLRGSGSADTQYF
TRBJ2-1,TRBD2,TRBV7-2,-,TGTGCCAGCAGCTTAGTCGGCGGGGGGCTAGCGGGAGGTACTAATGAGCAGTTCTTC,CASSLVGGGLAGGTNEQFF
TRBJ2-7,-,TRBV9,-,TGTGCCAGCAGCGTTTCTCCGGGGGTATCCTACGAGCAGTACTTC,CASSVSPGVSYEQYF
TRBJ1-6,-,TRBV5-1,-,TGCGCCAGCAGCTTGGGGGACTATAATTCACCCCTCCACTTT,CASSLGDYNSPLHF
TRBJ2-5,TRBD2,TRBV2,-,TGTGCCAGCAGTGAAGCGCTTCCGGGTAGCGGGAGATTTGAGACCCAGTACTTC,CASSEALPGSGRFETQYF
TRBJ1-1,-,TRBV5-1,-,TGCGCCAGCAGCTTGCTACAGGACCCTGTCACTGAAGCTTTCTTT,CASSLLQDPVTEAFF
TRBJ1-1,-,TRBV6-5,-,TGTGCCAGCATTTGGGGTCCTGAAGCTTTCTTT,CASIWGPEAFF
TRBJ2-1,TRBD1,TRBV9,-,TGTGCCAGCAGCTTAAATACAGGGGAACAGTTCTTC,CASSLNTGEQFF
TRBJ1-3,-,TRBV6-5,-,TGTGCCAGCAGTTCGTCACTGGGAAACACCATATATTTT,CASSSSLGNTIYF
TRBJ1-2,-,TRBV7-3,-,TGTGCCAGCAGCTTAACCGGGCGGTTGGGCGGCTACACCTTC,CASSLTGRLGGYTF
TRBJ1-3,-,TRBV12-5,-,TGTGCTAGTGGTTTCGGGGGATCCGGAAACACCATATATTTT,CASGFGGSGNTIYF